The rows below give T cell receptor beta chains drawn from one sample of a study of blood T cell repertoires in COVID-19. TCRdb's table, derived via immunoSEQ multiplex PCR, lists solely in-frame clones and lacks some. The table shows 180,000 or so clones, with roughly 84% occurring only once. The material sequenced was PBMCs or T cells enriched from blood (not recorded which). The receptors come from a man aged 40-49 years who had recovered from COVID-19. CDR3s leave out the opening cysteine and the closing phenylalanine or tryptophan.

v_gene	CDR3aa
TRBV5-6	ASSVGGMNTEAF
TRBV4-3	ASSQGYRGNNYGYT
TRBV28	ASRPPVQGARGEQF
TRBV7-9	ASSLDREQF
TRBV3-1/TRBV3-2	ASSPLDTGELF
TRBV19	ASSRTGYYEQY
TRBV19	ASSQGQGLNTEAF
TRBV3-1/TRBV3-2	ASSHPRDNSYNEQF
TRBV7-8	ASSLGQGMNTEAF
TRBV2	ASNRGAF
TRBV9	ASSAGLAGGNEQF
TRBV6-2/TRBV6-3	ASSSAGTGRETQY
TRBV10-3	AISEVGHTNTGELF
TRBV30	AWNHDISGNTIY
TRBV19	ASRHAGDGSPLH
TRBV28	ASSSVIQETQY
TRBV5-1	ASSFGQGSTGELF
TRBV28	ASSYSGTRSNQPQH
TRBV7-6	ASSRRQGAPNEQF
TRBV6-5	ASSYSAGTVSYEQY
TRBV18	ASSPQGAEQY
TRBV10-3	AICATGQGTDTQY
TRBV6-5	ASSYSPAGAREKLF
TRBV5-1	ASSSVPGQGGSPLH
TRBV20-1	SASHPRGGDTEAF
TRBV5-1	ASSRESQETQY
TRBV28	ASSLGPEGAHSYGYT
TRBV7-2	ASSLGQAKYGYT
TRBV6-5	ASRPGGSGYT
TRBV5-4	ASSPPGDSYNEQF
TRBV19	ASSVRDRSTNYGYT
TRBV28	ASTTLNRGGVYNSPLH
TRBV24-1	ATRARIRVTYNEQF
TRBV4-3	ASSQELIRAAVGADTQY
TRBV7-2	ASRRDRVYDGYT
TRBV9	ASSVSAGDNQPQH
TRBV6-2/TRBV6-3	ASSSHAMNTEAF
TRBV18	ASSISPTVGEQY
TRBV10-3	AISPGGEIYNGYT
TRBV7-2	ASSLVPSDEQY
TRBV6-5	ASRNLYGRDYGYT
TRBV7-9	ASSLGVLAGAQETQY
TRBV3-1/TRBV3-2	ASSQGTGHNEQF
TRBV30	AWSPLLGGSQETQY
TRBV6-5	ASSYEGRDTEAF
TRBV7-9	ASSLDGTEKKLF
TRBV6-4	ASSVTGGYGYT
TRBV13	ASGPRGRSYEQY
TRBV7-2	ASSLGQISGNTIY
TRBV4-3	ASSQLAGGPTDTQY
TRBV11-1	ASSLMGGASYEQY
TRBV2	ASSAESLGTHNQPQH
TRBV10-3	AIRGGENTGELF
TRBV9	ASSASGNPPDTQY
TRBV19	ASRQGSAGNTIY
TRBV4-1	ASSRRTGLTYEQY
TRBV4-1	ASSQAAGEQF